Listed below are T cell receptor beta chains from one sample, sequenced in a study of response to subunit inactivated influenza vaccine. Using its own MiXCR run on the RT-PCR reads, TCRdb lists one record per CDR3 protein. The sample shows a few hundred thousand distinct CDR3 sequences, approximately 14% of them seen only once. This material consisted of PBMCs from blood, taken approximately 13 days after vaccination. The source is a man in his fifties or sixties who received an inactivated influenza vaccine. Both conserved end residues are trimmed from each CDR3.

CDR3aa: ASSSGTRGTYEQY
j_gene: TRBJ2-7
len: 13
v_gene: TRBV27

CDR3aa: AVQGANTGELF
j_gene: TRBJ2-2
len: 11
v_gene: TRBV6-6

CDR3aa: ASSSGGYRNTEAF
j_gene: TRBJ1-1
len: 13
v_gene: TRBV7-8

CDR3aa: ASSPRGAGETQY
j_gene: TRBJ2-5
len: 12
v_gene: TRBV12-3/TRBV12-4

CDR3aa: ASSYQASDEQF
j_gene: TRBJ2-1
len: 11
v_gene: TRBV5-1

CDR3aa: ASSTPAPKKVYATEAF
j_gene: TRBJ1-1
len: 16
v_gene: TRBV11-1

CDR3aa: ASMTGTGYEQY
j_gene: TRBJ2-7
len: 11
v_gene: TRBV28

CDR3aa: ASSLFETGSYEQY
j_gene: TRBJ2-7
len: 13
v_gene: TRBV4-3

CDR3aa: ASSNTGIKGSPLH
j_gene: TRBJ1-6
len: 13
v_gene: TRBV12-3/TRBV12-4

CDR3aa: ASSLDRRPTGELF
j_gene: TRBJ2-2
len: 13
v_gene: TRBV5-6

CDR3aa: ASTDTSGRSHNEQF
j_gene: TRBJ2-1
len: 14
v_gene: TRBV25-1